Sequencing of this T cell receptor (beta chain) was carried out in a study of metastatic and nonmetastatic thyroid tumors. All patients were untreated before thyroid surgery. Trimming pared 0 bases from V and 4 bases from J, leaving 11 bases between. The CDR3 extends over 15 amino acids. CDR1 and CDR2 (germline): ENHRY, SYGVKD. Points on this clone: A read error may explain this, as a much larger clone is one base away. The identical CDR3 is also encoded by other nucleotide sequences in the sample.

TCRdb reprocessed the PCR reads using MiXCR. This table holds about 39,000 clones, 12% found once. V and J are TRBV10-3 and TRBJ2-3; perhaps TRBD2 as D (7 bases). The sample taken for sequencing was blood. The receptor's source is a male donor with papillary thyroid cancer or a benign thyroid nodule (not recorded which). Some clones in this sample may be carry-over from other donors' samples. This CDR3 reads CAISESLGGADTQYF. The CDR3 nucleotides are TGTGCCATCAGTGAGTCTTTAGGGGGGGCAGATACGCAGTATTTT.